This T cell receptor beta chain was found in a study of beta chain features in type 1 diabetes. This clone was seen a few times. The antigen is undetermined. Expressed TCRB transcripts were sequenced because the entire RNA isolate underwent reverse transcription. Samples of naive, central memory and regulatory T cells yielded a mean of around 3.8 million reads. Clones were sequenced by immunoSEQ multiplex PCR, and TCRdb holds only the in-frame ones, with some missing. The top ten clones hold 0.05% to 0.07% of a sample with about half a million clones, 25% to 35% of them seen once. Blood was collected once per donor into heparin, averaging around 120 mL. A CD45RO/CCR7/CD25/CD127/CD95/CD27 panel sorted naive, central memory, regulatory and stem cell-like memory CD4+ cells. Study observations and caveats: Shortening that was moderate but significant affected the TCRB CDR3s of Type 1 diabetes patients in all four CD4+ subsets.

The CDR3 is 16 amino acids. CDR1 is MGHDK and CDR2 is SYGVNS in the germline V gene. The J segment lost 5 bases and the V segment lost 3 bases, leaving 7 bases of the junction unmatched. The sequence derives from a man between 18 and 35 years old in good health. J is TRBJ2-3 and V is TRBV25-1, with 11 positions matching TRBD2. Sequenced material: naive CD4+ T cells from blood. The CDR3 region has the DNA TGTGCCAGCAGTGACGATAGCGGGAGGGCCGTAGATACGCAGTATTTT. This sequence encodes CASSDDSGRAVDTQYF.